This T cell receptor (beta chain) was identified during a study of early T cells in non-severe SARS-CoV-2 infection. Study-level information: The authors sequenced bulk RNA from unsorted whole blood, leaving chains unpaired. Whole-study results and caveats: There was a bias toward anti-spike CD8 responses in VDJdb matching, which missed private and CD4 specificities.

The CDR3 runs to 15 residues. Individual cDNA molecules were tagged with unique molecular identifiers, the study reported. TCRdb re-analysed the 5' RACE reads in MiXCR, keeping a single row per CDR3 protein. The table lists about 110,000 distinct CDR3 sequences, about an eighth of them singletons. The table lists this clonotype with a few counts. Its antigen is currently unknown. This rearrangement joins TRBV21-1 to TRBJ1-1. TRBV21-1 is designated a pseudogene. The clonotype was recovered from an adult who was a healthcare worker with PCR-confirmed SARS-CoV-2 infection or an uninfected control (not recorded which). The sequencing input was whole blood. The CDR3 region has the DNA TGTGCCAGCAGCAAAACGCAGGGTGATGGCACTGAAGCTTTCTTT. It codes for CASSKTQGDGTEAFF.